The next 30 T cell receptor beta chains were all read from a single sample in a study of T cell responses to AZD1222 COVID-19 vaccine. The assay was immunoSEQ multiplex PCR, and TCRdb's table has in-frame clones only and misses some. Among roughly 150,000 clones, roughly 90% were seen once, and the ten largest hold about 1.6%. The material was peripheral blood, obtained 28 days after the second AZD1222 dose. These receptors were obtained from an adult who received the AZD1222 COVID-19 vaccine.

This chain connects TRBV7-9 to TRBJ2-5; D unresolved. The CDR3 runs to 14 residues. Looked up from germline, CDR1 is SEHNR and CDR2 is FQNEAQ (reference sequence). Trimming removed 5 bases at V and 2 bases at J, with 12 bases between. The CDR3 DNA reads as TGTGCCAGCAGCCCCCGAGGAAAGCAAGAGACCCAGTACTTC. Its protein is CASSPRGKQETQYF. The whole variable domain, filled in from reference TRBV7-9 and TRBJ2-5, reads DTGVSQNPRHKITKRGQNVTFRCDPISEHNRLYWYRQTLGQGPEFLTYFQNEAQLEKSRLLSDRFSAERPKGSFSTLEIQRTEQGDSAMYLCASSPRGKQETQYFGPGTRLLVL.

CDR3 DNA sequence: TGTGCCAGCTCACCCAATACGGGTACTGAAGCTTTCTTT. This sequence encodes CASSPNTGTEAFF. The chain carries TRBV18 and TRBJ1-1, with D hard to call. Trimming took off 3 bases at V and 5 bases at J, with 10 bases between the two ends. The CDR3 covers 13 residues. The germline V gene encodes CDR1 KGHSH and CDR2 LQKENI. The entire variable domain, with the rest obtained from reference TRBV18 and TRBJ1-1, is as follows: NAGVMQNPRHLVRRRGQEARLRCSPMKGHSHVYWYRQLPEEGLKFMVYLQKENIIDESGMPKERFSAEFPKEGPSILRIQQVVRGDSAAYFCASSPNTGTEAFFGQGTRLTVV.

Worth noting for this clone: This CDR3 fails to terminate in the conserved phenylalanine or tryptophan, so it likely reflects a read error. It is unclear where the CDR3 begins or ends on the DNA, so no DNA is shown, and the CDR3 is as TCRdb lists it. The chain couples TRBV21-1 to TRBJ1-5. TRBV21-1 is termed a pseudogene. A total of 11 residues make up the CDR3, ends included. CDR3 sequence: CASSKASGWLV.

The J gene is TRBJ2-2, the V gene TRBV14; 9 bases line up with TRBD1. The J segment lost 3 bases and the V segment lost 1 base, leaving 3 bases of the junction unmatched. This CDR3 comprises 16 residues. The germline V gene has CDR1 SGHDN and CDR2 FVKESK. The CDR3 loop reads CASSQGDRVYTGELFF. The CDR3 DNA sequence: TGTGCCAGCAGCCAAGGGGACAGGGTTTACACCGGGGAGCTGTTTTTT.

This rearrangement joins TRBV18 to TRBJ2-5, with 13 nucleotides matching TRBD2. This CDR3 spans 19 amino acids. CDR1 and CDR2 (germline): KGHSH, LQKENI. Germline trimming cut 1 base from V and 0 bases from J; bases unmatched to any gene: 8. CDR3 residues: CASSPLLTSGGTYQETQYF. The CDR3 DNA follows: TGTGCCAGCTCACCACTCCTGACTAGCGGGGGGACGTACCAAGAGACCCAGTACTTC.

V gene TRBV30 combines with J gene TRBJ1-2; 7 bases line up with TRBD1. V lost 5 bases and J lost 5; bases outside the gene matches: 14. This CDR3 spans 15 amino acids. CDR1 and CDR2 from the germline V gene are GTSNPN and SVGIG (reference sequence). CDR3 protein: CAWDRDGGLGYGYTF. CDR3 coding DNA: TGTGCCTGGGACAGGGATGGGGGCTTGGGGTATGGCTACACCTTC.

The V call is TRBV5-5, the J call TRBJ1-5; D possibly corresponds to TRBD1 (5 bases). CDR1 is SGHKS, CDR2 YYEKEE, per germline (reference sequence). The CDR3 spans 15 residues. The V end lost 4 bases, the J end lost 6 bases, and 17 bases lay between the germline ends. CDR3 residues: CASSPTRGLGQPQHF. CDR3 DNA sequence: TGTGCCAGCAGCCCCACACGGGGCCTGGGTCAGCCCCAGCATTTT.

This clone has only a few counts. The chain joins TRBV7-9 to TRBJ2-7; D is undetermined. Trimming took 2 bases from V and 2 from J, leaving 7 bases between them. Germline V gives CDR1 SEHNR, CDR2 FQNEAQ (reference sequence). The CDR3 consists of 13 residues. The CDR3 loop reads CASSLNPAYEQYF. The CDR3 DNA reads TGTGCCAGCAGCTTAAACCCCGCCTACGAGCAGTACTTC.

The rearrangement joins TRBV7-2 to TRBJ1-5; tentative D call: TRBD1 (5 bases). CDR1 and CDR2 (germline): SGHTA, FQGNSA. The germline V and J ends were trimmed by 1 base and 6 bases, with 13 bases remaining between them. The CDR3 covers 15 residues. CDR3 protein: CASSLGGGVGQPQHF. Here the CDR3 DNA reads TGTGCCAGCAGCTTAGGGGGCGGGGTGGGTCAGCCCCAGCATTTT.

In its sample, this clone was seen once. The V and J genes are TRBV3-1 (or the pseudogene TRBV3-2) and TRBJ2-1, with 9 bases that match TRBD2. V shed 0 bases and J 6 bases; nucleotides not matched to a gene: 6. Per the germline V gene, CDR1 is LGHDT and CDR2 is YNNKEL (reference sequence). The CDR3 sequence is 16 residues long. The CDR3 nucleotides are TGTGCCAGCAGCCAAGACTCGCGGGGGGGTTTCAATGAGCAGTTCTTC. Translating it yields CASSQDSRGGFNEQFF.

This sequence joins TRBV6-5 and TRBJ2-7, with D maybe TRBD2 (5 bases). The V end was cut by 7 bases, the J end by 8 bases, with 18 bases between. This CDR3 has 13 residues. Germline CDR1 is MNHEY and CDR2 is SVGAGI. CDR3 region: CASTRGGASKQYF. The CDR3 DNA reads TGTGCCAGCACCCGCGGAGGCGCTAGCAAGCAGTACTTC.

V usage is TRBV28 and J usage is TRBJ2-1, with D hard to call. The germline V gene encodes CDR1 MDHEN and CDR2 SYDVKM. V was pared by 2 bases and J by 0 bases, with 5 bases between. This CDR3 is built from 14 residues. The DNA of the CDR3 is TGTGCCAGCAGTTTAGGCGGCTCCTACAATGAGCAGTTCTTC. Translated: CASSLGGSYNEQFF.

The V gene is TRBV6-5, the J gene TRBJ1-3; 9 bases line up with TRBD1. V shed 6 bases, J shed 2 bases, and the junction held 5 bases outside the gene matches. Germline loops: CDR1 MNHEY, CDR2 SVGAGI. The CDR3 has 15 amino acids. CDR3 DNA: TGTGCCAGCAGGTCGACAGGGGGTGCTGGAAACACCATATATTTT. Amino acids: CASRSTGGAGNTIYF.

The V call is TRBV7-9, the J call TRBJ2-2, with a tentative D call TRBD2 (7 bases). The ends were cut back, 5 bases at V and 6 bases at J, with 16 bases in the middle. Germline V gives CDR1 SEHNR, CDR2 FQNEAQ (reference sequence). The CDR3 extends over 15 amino acids. The CDR3 sequence is CASSRTRGAAGELFF. CDR3 DNA: TGTGCCAGCAGCCGGACTAGGGGGGCCGCCGGGGAGCTGTTTTTT.

The chain is built from TRBV5-1 and TRBJ2-1, with TRBD1 matching 8 bases. With 4 bases clipped from V and 1 base from J, the junction kept 10 bases outside the gene matches. This CDR3 comprises 17 residues. Per germline, CDR1 SGHRS and CDR2 YFSETQ. CDR3 bases: TGCGCCAGCAGCCAGGGGGCGGTACTCTTTTCCTACAATGAGCAGTTCTTC. Its protein product is CASSQGAVLFSYNEQFF.

This clone was found a few times. The chain employs TRBV7-6 and TRBJ2-7; D is perhaps TRBD1 (6 bases). The V and J ends lost 0 bases and 7 bases respectively, with 7 bases between them. Germline V gene data show CDR1 as SGHVS and CDR2 as FNYEAQ. This CDR3 is 12 amino acids long. Here the CDR3 reads CASSLAGGEQYF. CDR3 coding DNA: TGTGCCAGCAGCTTAGCAGGGGGAGAGCAGTACTTC.

The gene calls are TRBV5-8 and TRBJ1-2; no clear D. Germline V gene lookup returns CDR1 SGHTS and CDR2 YDEGEE. The CDR3 extends over 14 amino acids. V gave up 4 bases and J gave up 6 bases, with 16 bases separating them. The CDR3 bases are TGTGCCAGCAGCACAAGGAGGGTCGGTGATGGCTACACCTTC. Its translation: CASSTRRVGDGYTF.

The chain uses TRBV19 and TRBJ1-2; D is possibly TRBD1 (6 bases). V lost 5 bases, J lost 3 bases, and 10 bases lay in between. CDR1 is LNHDA, CDR2 SQIVND, per germline (reference sequence). CDR3 size: 13 residues. CDR3 in DNA: TGTGCCAGTAGTGCTCAGGGGTACTATGGCTACACCTTC. Residues: CASSAQGYYGYTF. Full variable domain (rest looked up from reference TRBV19 and TRBJ1-2): DGGITQSPKYLFRKEGQNVTLSCEQNLNHDAMYWYRQDPGQGLRLIYYSQIVNDFQKGDIAEGYSVSREKKESFPLTVTSAQKNPTAFYLCASSAQGYYGYTFGSGTRLTVV.

The chain links TRBV29-1 to TRBJ1-2, with D perhaps TRBD1 (6 bases). Germline CDR1 and CDR2: SQVTM and ANQGSEA. V dropped 1 base and J dropped 4 bases, with 7 bases sitting between them. This CDR3 region has 12 residues. In DNA, the CDR3 is TGCAGCGTTGAAGGGACAGCCTATGGCTACACCTTC. This encodes CSVEGTAYGYTF.

The rearrangement links TRBV20-1 to TRBJ2-1; D is undetermined. The CDR3 has 11 amino acids. Deletions cut 4 bases from V and 6 bases from J, with 7 bases between. CDR1 and CDR2 (germline): DFQATT, SNEGSKA (reference sequence). This CDR3 reads CSAMALNEQFF. The CDR3 DNA follows: TGCAGTGCTATGGCACTCAATGAGCAGTTCTTC.

A word on this clone: One end of the junction is discordant with germline, which a read error may explain. The chain has TRBV7-7 and TRBJ2-1; D perhaps matches TRBD2 (7 bases). The CDR3 totals 19 residues. Looked up from germline, CDR1 is SSHAT and CDR2 is FNYEAQ (reference sequence). CDR3 bases: TGTGCTAGCAGCTTAGGGGGGGGTATAAGGGAGAGGACCTACAATGAGCAGTTCTTC. This translates into CASSLGGGIRERTYNEQFF. Full variable domain (outside the CDR3, taken from reference TRBV7-7 and TRBJ2-1): GAGVSQSPRYKVTKRGQDVTLRCDPISSHATLYWYQQALGQGPEFLTYFNYEAQPDKSGLPSDRFSAERPEGSISTLTIQRTEQRDSAMYRCASSLGGGIRERTYNEQFFGPGTRLTVL.

This chain links TRBV7-2 with TRBJ1-2; 8 bases agree with TRBD1. This CDR3 is 15 amino acids long. Germline lookup yields CDR1 SGHTA and CDR2 FQGNSA. Germline trimming cut 2 bases from V and 3 bases from J; bases unmatched to any gene: 5. DNA for the CDR3: TGTGCCAGCAGCTTAAGGGCGGACAGGGACTATGGCTACACCTTC. Protein: CASSLRADRDYGYTF. Variable domain in full (rest from reference TRBV7-2 and TRBJ1-2): GAGVSQSPSNKVTEKGKDVELRCDPISGHTALYWYRQSLGQGLEFLIYFQGNSAPDKSGLPSDRFSAERTGGSVSTLTIQRTQQEDSAVYLCASSLRADRDYGYTFGSGTRLTVV.

The rearrangement joins TRBV6-5 to TRBJ2-6, with D possibly being TRBD1 or TRBD2 (5 bases each). The germline V gene encodes CDR1 MNHEY and CDR2 SVGAGI. The CDR3 extends over 13 amino acids. V was shortened by 8 bases and J by 3 bases, with 8 bases between the two germline ends. The CDR3 spells CASGAGGANVLTF. CDR3 bases: TGTGCCAGCGGGGCGGGTGGGGCCAACGTCCTGACTTTC.

The genes are TRBV19 and TRBJ2-7, with 13 nucleotides matching TRBD2. The CDR3 is 14 residues long. V was clipped by 5 bases and J by 6 bases; unmatched bases: 4. Germline lookup yields CDR1 LNHDA and CDR2 SQIVND (reference sequence). In DNA, the CDR3 is TGTGCCAGTAGTCCGGGACTAGCGGGGCTCGAGCAGTACTTC. It translates to CASSPGLAGLEQYF. Combining the CDR3 with reference TRBV19 and TRBJ2-7 gives the whole variable domain DGGITQSPKYLFRKEGQNVTLSCEQNLNHDAMYWYRQDPGQGLRLIYYSQIVNDFQKGDIAEGYSVSREKKESFPLTVTSAQKNPTAFYLCASSPGLAGLEQYFGPGTRLTVT.

This clone has more than one count but fewer than ten. The J gene is TRBJ2-1, the V gene TRBV9; a weak D match, TRBD1 (6 bases). The CDR3 has 15 amino acids. Germline CDR1 and CDR2: SGDLS and YYNGEE. The V end was cut by 0 bases, the J end by 10 bases, with 17 bases between. The CDR3 DNA reads TGTGCCAGCAGCGTAGGGGACAACCGACTGAAGGAGCAGTTCTTC. Translated: CASSVGDNRLKEQFF.

The chain is built from TRBV25-1 and TRBJ1-1; 7 nucleotides agree with TRBD1. Looked up from germline, CDR1 is MGHDK and CDR2 is SYGVNS. The CDR3 covers 14 residues. J was trimmed by 1 base and V by 5 bases; bases with no gene match: 4. CDR3 loop: CASSRGQQNTEAFF. CDR3 sequence (DNA): TGTGCCAGCAGTCGGGGACAGCAGAACACTGAAGCTTTCTTT. The full variable domain, rest sourced from reference TRBV25-1 and TRBJ1-1, is EADIYQTPRYLVIGTGKKITLECSQTMGHDKMYWYQQDPGMELHLIHYSYGVNSTEKGDLSSESTVSRIRTEHFPLTLESARPSHTSQYLCASSRGQQNTEAFFGQGTRLTVV.

J is TRBJ1-2 and V is TRBV28, with D possibly being TRBD1 (6 bases). Trimming removed 11 bases at V and 8 bases at J, with 24 bases between. The CDR3 consists of 14 residues. The V gene's germline CDR1 is MDHEN and CDR2 SYDVKM. The CDR3 here is CAVSRSGGVGGYTF. CDR3 nucleotide sequence: TGTGCCGTAAGCAGGTCCGGGGGCGTGGGCGGCTACACCTTC.

This chain uses TRBV9 with TRBJ1-1, with D hard to call. Germline V lookup: CDR1 SGDLS, CDR2 YYNGEE. V was trimmed by 3 bases and J by 1 base, leaving 7 bases between them. This CDR3 is 13 amino acids long. CDR3 in DNA: TGTGCCAGCAGCGCCGCCGGGAACACTGAAGCTTTCTTT. Amino acids: CASSAAGNTEAFF. Combining the CDR3 with reference TRBV9 and TRBJ1-1 gives the whole variable domain DSGVTQTPKHLITATGQRVTLRCSPRSGDLSVYWYQQSLDQGLQFLIQYYNGEERAKGNILERFSAQQFPDLHSELNLSSLELGDSALYFCASSAAGNTEAFFGQGTRLTVV.

This clone was observed once. The genes are TRBV18 and TRBJ2-7; weak D call: TRBD1 (6 bases). The germline gives CDR1 KGHSH, CDR2 LQKENI. This CDR3 contains 13 residues. V shed 5 bases and J shed 7 bases, with 15 bases lying between them. CDR3 in amino acids: CASSGTGTSEQYF. In DNA, the CDR3 is TGTGCCAGCTCAGGGACCGGGACATCTGAGCAGTACTTC.

The chain employs TRBV15 and TRBJ2-3; D uncertain. The CDR3 runs to 13 residues. Germline V gene lookup returns CDR1 LNHNV and CDR2 YYDKDF (reference sequence). V was pared by 6 bases and J by 2 bases, with 9 bases between. DNA for the CDR3: TGTGCCACCAGATTGGTACCCACAGATACGCAGTATTTT. This gives the protein CATRLVPTDTQYF.